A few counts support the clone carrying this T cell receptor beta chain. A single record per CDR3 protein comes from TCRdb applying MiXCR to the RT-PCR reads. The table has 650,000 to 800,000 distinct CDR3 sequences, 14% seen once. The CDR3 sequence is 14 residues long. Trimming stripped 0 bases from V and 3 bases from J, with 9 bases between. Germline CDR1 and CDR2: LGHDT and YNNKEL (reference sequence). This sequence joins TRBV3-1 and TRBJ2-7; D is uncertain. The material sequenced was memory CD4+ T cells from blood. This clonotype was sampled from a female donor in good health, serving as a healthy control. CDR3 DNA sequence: TGTGCCAGCAGCCAAGAACCTCGATACTACGAGCAGTACTTC. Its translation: CASSQEPRYYEQYF.